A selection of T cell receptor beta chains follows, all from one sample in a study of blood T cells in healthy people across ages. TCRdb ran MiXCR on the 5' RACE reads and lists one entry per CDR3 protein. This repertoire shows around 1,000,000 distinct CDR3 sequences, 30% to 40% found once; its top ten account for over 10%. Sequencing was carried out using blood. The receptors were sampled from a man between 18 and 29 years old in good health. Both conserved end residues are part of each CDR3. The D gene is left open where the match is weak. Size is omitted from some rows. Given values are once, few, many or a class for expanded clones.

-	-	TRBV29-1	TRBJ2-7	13	TGCGGCGCGGTGGGGGAGGACCTCTACGAGCAGTACTTC	CGAVGEDLYEQYF
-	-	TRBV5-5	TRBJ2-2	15	TGTGCCAGCAGCTTGGTTGAGGGGATCCCCGGGGAGCTGTTTTTT	CASSLVEGIPGELFF
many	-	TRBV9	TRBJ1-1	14	TGTGCCAGCAGCGTAGGTGGCGGGGGGACTGAAGCTTTCTTT	CASSVGGGGTEAFF
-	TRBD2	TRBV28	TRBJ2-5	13	TGTGCCAGCACTGCCGGGACTACAGAGACCCAGTACTTC	CASTAGTTETQYF
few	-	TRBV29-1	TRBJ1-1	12	TGCAGCGGAGGGGGTAGTGACACTGAAGCTTTCTTT	CSGGGSDTEAFF
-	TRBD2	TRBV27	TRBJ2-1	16	TGTGCCAGCAGTTTATTGCCCCCCCCGGGAGGCTACGAGCAGTTCTTC	CASSLLPPPGGYEQFF
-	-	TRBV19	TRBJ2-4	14	TGTGCCAGTAGTCAGGGGTTGGGAGTAAACATTCAGTACTTC	CASSQGLGVNIQYF
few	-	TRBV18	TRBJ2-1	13	TGTGCCAGCTCACCCTGGGCTAGCGATGAGCAGTTCTTC	CASSPWASDEQFF
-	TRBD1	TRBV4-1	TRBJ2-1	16	TGCGCCGGCAGTCCAACCGGGACAGTCAACTACAATGAGCAGTTCTTC	CAGSPTGTVNYNEQFF
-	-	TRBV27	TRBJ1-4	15	TGTGCCAGCAGTCCCTCAAATAGGCCAGATGAAAAACTGTTTTTT	CASSPSNRPDEKLFF
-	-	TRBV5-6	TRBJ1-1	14	TGTGCCAGCAGCTTGCGCGATCCAAACACTGAAGCTTTCTTT	CASSLRDPNTEAFF
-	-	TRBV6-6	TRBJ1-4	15	TGTGCCAGCAGCCCTCGGACACCTCTGGGTGAAAAACTGTTTTTT	CASSPRTPLGEKLFF
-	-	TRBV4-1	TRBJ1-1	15	TGCGCCAGCAGACCCCTGGGAGGGCGAGGGACTGAAGCTTTCTTT	CASRPLGGRGTEAFF
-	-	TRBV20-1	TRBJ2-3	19	TGCAGTGCTAGAGATCTATTTAGGGGGGGGGTTTCTAGCACAGATACGCAGTATTTT	CSARDLFRGGVSSTDTQYF
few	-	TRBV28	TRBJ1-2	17	TGTGCCAGCAGAAGACTCGGGTCCCCAAGGCGTAACTATGGCTACACCTTC	CASRRLGSPRRNYGYTF
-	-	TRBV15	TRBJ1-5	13	TGTGCCACCAGCAGAGATATGGGTCAGCCCCAGCATTTT	CATSRDMGQPQHF